This T cell receptor (beta chain) originates from a study of response to subunit inactivated influenza vaccine. TCRdb fed the RT-PCR reads into MiXCR, producing one record per CDR3 protein. The sample includes some 550,000 distinct CDR3 sequences, around 21% of them seen just once. This CDR3 comprises 14 residues. Germline V gene sequence: CDR1 SGHRS, CDR2 YFSETQ. The V end lost 2 bases, the J end lost 5 bases, and 10 bases lay between the germline ends. The same data also went into a second study, on T cells expressing NK-cell markers. That investigation notes: UMIs were included in TCR beta cDNA generated by 5'RACE template switching. Sorted CD3+CD56+NKG2C+, CD3+CD56+NKG2C- and CD3+CD56-NKG2C+ T-cell subsets were beta-chain profiled. HCMV seropositivity characterized most of the eight sequenced donors, and seronegativity one. For a handful of donors, these clonotypes were likewise the leading ones in the CD3+CD56-NKG2C+ fraction.

The V and J genes are TRBV5-1 and TRBJ2-2; D may correspond to TRBD1 or TRBD2 (5 bases each). Here the sequenced sample was CD4+ T cells sorted from PBMCs, taken approximately 13 days after vaccination. The clonotype comes from a man aged 45-65 years who received an inactivated influenza vaccine. CDR3 residues: CASSFEGPTGELFF. CDR3 nucleotide sequence: TGCGCCAGCAGCTTCGAGGGGCCGACCGGGGAGCTGTTTTTT.